The T cell receptor beta chain under discussion was sequenced for a study of T cells in Graves' hyperthyroidism and ophthalmopathy. Study details: Peripheral blood was obtained at initial diagnosis, preceding any treatment. General observations from the study: Ophthalmopathy was identified by the model a median 6.5 months ahead of onset. Stable hyperthyroidism was told apart from ophthalmopathy by a model built on 13 V-J features. Most expanded thyroid clonotypes above 0.001 also appeared in blood.

The investigators amplified TCR beta CDR3 regions from RNA transcripts. First-round RT-PCR with HTBI primers amplified the TCR CDR3 region. MiXCR, applied by TCRdb to the multiplex PCR reads, yields one record per CDR3 protein. The sample contains 300,000 to 350,000 distinct CDR3 sequences, about a sixth of which appear only once. The trim removed 4 bases at V and 3 bases at J, leaving 4 bases unmatched. This CDR3 is built from 16 residues. CDR1 is SGHRS, CDR2 YFSETQ, per germline. Details on this clonotype: The antigen is undetermined.

The V and J genes are TRBV5-1 and TRBJ2-1; 13 bases line up with TRBD2. This receptor was obtained from a woman in her thirties or forties with Graves' ophthalmopathy. Sequencing was done on a sample of blood. This CDR3 is CASSLGLAGNYNEQFF. The CDR3 DNA reads as TGCGCCAGCAGCCTGGGACTAGCGGGAAACTACAATGAGCAGTTCTTC.